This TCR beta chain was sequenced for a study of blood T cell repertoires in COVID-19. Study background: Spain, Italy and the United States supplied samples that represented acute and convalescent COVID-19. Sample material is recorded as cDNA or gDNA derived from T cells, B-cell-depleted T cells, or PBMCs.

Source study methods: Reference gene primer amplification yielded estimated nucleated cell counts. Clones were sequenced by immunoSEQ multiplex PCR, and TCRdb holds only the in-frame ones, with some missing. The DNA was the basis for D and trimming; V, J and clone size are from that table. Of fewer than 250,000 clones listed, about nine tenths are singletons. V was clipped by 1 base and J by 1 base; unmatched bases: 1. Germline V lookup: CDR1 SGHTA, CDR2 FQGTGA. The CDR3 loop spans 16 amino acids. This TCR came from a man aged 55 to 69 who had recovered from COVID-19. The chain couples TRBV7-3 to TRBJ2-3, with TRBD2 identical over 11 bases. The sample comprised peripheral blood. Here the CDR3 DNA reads TGTGCCAGCAGCTTAATGGGACTAGCGGGCACAGATACGCAGTATTTT. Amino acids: CASSLMGLAGTDTQYF.